This entry describes one T cell receptor beta chain. The sample comes from a study of blood T cell repertoires in COVID-19. Study background: Italy, Spain and the United States were the sources of the convalescent and acute COVID-19 samples. T cells, B-cell-depleted T cells, or PBMCs provided the cDNA or gDNA that served as material.

V lost 0 bases, J lost 6 bases, and 7 bases lay in between. CDR3 length: 12 amino acids. Germline V gives CDR1 SGHKS, CDR2 YYEKEE (reference sequence). Original processing notes: Reference gene primer amplification in the assay estimated nucleated cell counts. Here immunoSEQ multiplex PCR was the method, and the copy in TCRdb shows in-frame clones only, minus some. The V and J calls and clone size come from that table; D and trimming were worked out from the DNA. The sample includes approximately 230,000 clones, over 70% of them seen just once. The source is a man older than 75 with acute or convalescent COVID-19. The sequenced material came from peripheral blood. V and J are TRBV5-5 and TRBJ2-7; D gene unclear. The CDR3 loop is CASSLGAPEQYF. The CDR3 DNA reads TGTGCCAGCAGCTTGGGCGCACCCGAGCAGTACTTC.